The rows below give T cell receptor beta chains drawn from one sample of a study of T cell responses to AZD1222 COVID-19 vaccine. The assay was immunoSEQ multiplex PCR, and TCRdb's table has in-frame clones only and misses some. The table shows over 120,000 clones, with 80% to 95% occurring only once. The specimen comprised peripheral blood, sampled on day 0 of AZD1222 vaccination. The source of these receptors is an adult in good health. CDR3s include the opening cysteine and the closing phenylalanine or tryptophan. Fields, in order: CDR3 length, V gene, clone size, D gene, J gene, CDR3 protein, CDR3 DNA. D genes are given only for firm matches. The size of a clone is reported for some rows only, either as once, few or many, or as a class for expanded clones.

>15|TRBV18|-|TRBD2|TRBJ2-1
CASSPLAGGTNEQFF
TGTGCCAGCTCACCACTAGCGGGGGGGACCAATGAGCAGTTCTTC
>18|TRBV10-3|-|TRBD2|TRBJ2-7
CAISGSASGSLGREEQYF
TGTGCCATCAGTGGATCGGCTAGCGGGAGTCTCGGTCGAGAGGAGCAGTACTTC
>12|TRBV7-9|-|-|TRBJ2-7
CASSSSDYEQYF
TGTGCCAGCAGCTCATCCGACTACGAGCAGTACTTC
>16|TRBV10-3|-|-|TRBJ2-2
CAISESGGTNTGELFF
TGTGCCATCAGTGAGTCTGGCGGAACGAACACCGGGGAGCTGTTTTTT
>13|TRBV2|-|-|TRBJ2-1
CASSVGLNNEQFF
TGTGCCAGCAGCGTAGGACTGAACAATGAGCAGTTCTTC
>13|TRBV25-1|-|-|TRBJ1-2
CASSESQVIGYTF
TGTGCCAGCAGTGAAAGCCAGGTCATCGGCTACACCTTC
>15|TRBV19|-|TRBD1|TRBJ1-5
CASSERQGVNQPQHF
TGTGCCAGTAGTGAGCGACAGGGGGTCAATCAGCCCCAGCATTTT
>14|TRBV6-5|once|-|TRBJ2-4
CASRDRLAKNIQYF
TGTGCCAGCAGGGACCGTTTAGCCAAAAACATTCAGTACTTC
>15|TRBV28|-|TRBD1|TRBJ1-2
CASSQTDRSSYGYTF
TGTGCCAGCAGTCAAACGGACAGGTCTTCCTATGGCTACACCTTC
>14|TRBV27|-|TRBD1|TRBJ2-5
CASARGTGQETQYF
TGTGCCAGCGCAAGAGGGACAGGCCAAGAGACCCAGTACTTC
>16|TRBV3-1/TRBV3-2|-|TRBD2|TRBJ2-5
CASSLRTSGYRETQYF
TGTGCCAGCAGCCTAAGGACTAGCGGCTATCGGGAGACCCAGTACTTC
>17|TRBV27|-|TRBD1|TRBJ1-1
CASSPSSGGGWFAEAFF
TGTGCCAGCAGTCCCTCTTCAGGGGGCGGATGGTTCGCTGAAGCTTTCTTT
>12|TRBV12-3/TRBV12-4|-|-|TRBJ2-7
CASSTGPSEQYF
TGTGCCAGCAGTACAGGCCCCTCCGAGCAGTACTTC
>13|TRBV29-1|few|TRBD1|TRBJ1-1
CSVPGQGVTEAFF
TGCAGCGTACCGGGACAGGGAGTCACTGAAGCTTTCTTT
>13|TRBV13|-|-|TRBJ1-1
CASSGRENTEAFF
TGTGCCAGCAGCGGCAGGGAAAACACTGAAGCTTTCTTT
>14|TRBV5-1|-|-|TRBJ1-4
CASSLGQSNEKLFF
TGCGCCAGCAGCTTGGGACAGTCTAATGAAAAACTGTTTTTT
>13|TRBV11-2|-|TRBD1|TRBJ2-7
CASSTWTGSEQYF
TGTGCCAGCAGCACATGGACAGGGTCCGAGCAGTACTTC
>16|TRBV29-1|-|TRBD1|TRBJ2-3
CSVFDTRDRRTDTQYF
TGCAGCGTTTTCGACACCCGGGACAGGAGAACAGATACGCAGTATTTT
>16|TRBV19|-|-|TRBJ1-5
CASSIDRWGADQPQHF
TGTGCCAGTAGTATAGACCGATGGGGGGCCGATCAGCCCCAGCATTTT
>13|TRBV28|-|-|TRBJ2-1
CASSLTSTVEQFF
TGTGCCAGCAGTTTAACCAGTACCGTTGAGCAGTTCTTC
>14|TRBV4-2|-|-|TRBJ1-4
CASSQQALEEKLFF
TGTGCCAGCAGCCAACAGGCTCTTGAGGAAAAACTGTTTTTT
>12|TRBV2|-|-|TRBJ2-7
CASGKDSYEQYF
TGTGCCAGCGGCAAAGATTCCTACGAGCAGTACTTC
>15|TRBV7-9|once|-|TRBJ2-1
CASSFWGSGYNEQFF
TGTGCCAGCAGCTTTTGGGGGTCAGGGTACAATGAGCAGTTCTTC
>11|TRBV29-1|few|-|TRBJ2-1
CSVDSYNEQFF
TGCAGCGTCGACAGCTACAATGAGCAGTTCTTC
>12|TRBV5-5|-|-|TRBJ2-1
CASSFWDPEQFF
TGTGCCAGCAGCTTTTGGGACCCCGAGCAGTTCTTC
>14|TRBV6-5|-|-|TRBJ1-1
CATGPGEMNTEAFF
TGTGCCACCGGCCCGGGCGAAATGAACACTGAAGCTTTCTTT
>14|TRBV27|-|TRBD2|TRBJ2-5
CASSLGSGEGTQYF
TGTGCCAGCAGTTTAGGTAGCGGGGAGGGGACCCAGTACTTC
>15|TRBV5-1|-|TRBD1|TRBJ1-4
CASSETGGANEKLFF
TGCGCCAGCAGCGAAACAGGGGGGGCTAATGAAAAACTGTTTTTT
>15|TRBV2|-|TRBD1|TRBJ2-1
CASRDHTGGSDEQFF
TGTGCCAGCAGGGACCATACAGGGGGCTCAGATGAGCAGTTCTTC
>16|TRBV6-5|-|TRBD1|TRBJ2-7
CASSYRDRGGSYEQYF
TGTGCCAGCAGTTACCGGGACAGGGGGGGAAGCTACGAGCAGTACTTC
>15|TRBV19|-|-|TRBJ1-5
CASSITGTRDQPQHF
TGTGCCAGTAGTATCACCGGGACAAGGGATCAGCCCCAGCATTTT
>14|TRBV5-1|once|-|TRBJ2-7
CASSQSQGYYEQYF
TGCGCCAGCAGCCAATCACAGGGCTACTACGAGCAGTACTTC
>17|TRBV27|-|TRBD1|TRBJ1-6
CASSLRQGSSYNSPLHF
TGTGCCAGCAGTCTCCGACAGGGTAGCTCCTATAATTCACCCCTCCACTTT
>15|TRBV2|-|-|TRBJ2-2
CASSRDRGGTGELFF
TGTGCCAGCAGTCGAGACAGGGGAGGGACCGGGGAGCTGTTTTTT
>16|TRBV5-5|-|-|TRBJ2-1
CASSFPTANSYNEQFF
TGTGCCAGCAGCTTCCCGACAGCTAACTCCTACAATGAGCAGTTCTTC
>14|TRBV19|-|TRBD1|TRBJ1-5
CASSSQGTDPPQHF
TGTGCCAGTAGTTCACAGGGGACGGATCCGCCCCAGCATTTT
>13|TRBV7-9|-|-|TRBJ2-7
CASSMTVPYEQYF
TGTGCCAGCAGCATGACGGTACCCTACGAGCAGTACTTC
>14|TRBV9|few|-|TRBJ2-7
CASSEDGKIYEQYF
TGTGCCAGCAGCGAGGACGGAAAGATTTACGAGCAGTACTTC
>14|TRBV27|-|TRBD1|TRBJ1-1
CASSPQGGNTEAFF
TGTGCCAGCAGTCCTCAGGGGGGGAACACTGAAGCTTTCTTT
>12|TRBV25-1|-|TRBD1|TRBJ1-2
CASSPGGVGYTF
TGTGCCAGCAGTCCAGGGGGCGTTGGCTACACCTTC
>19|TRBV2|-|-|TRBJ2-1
CASKSLAVTPTHSYNEQFF
TGTGCCAGCAAATCACTAGCAGTTACACCGACACACTCCTACAATGAGCAGTTCTTC
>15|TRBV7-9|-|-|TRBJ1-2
CASSLVSRDPYGYTF
TGTGCCAGCAGCTTAGTTTCCAGAGACCCGTATGGCTACACCTTC
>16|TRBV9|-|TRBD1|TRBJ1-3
CASRGTTGARGNTIYF
TGTGCCAGCAGAGGAACGACAGGGGCCCGCGGAAACACCATATATTTT
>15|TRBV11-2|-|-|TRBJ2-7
CASSFGLAFTYEQYF
TGTGCCAGCAGCTTCGGTCTAGCGTTTACGTACGAGCAGTACTTC
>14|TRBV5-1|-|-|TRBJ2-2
CASSVDRNTGELFF
TGCGCCAGCAGCGTGGACAGGAACACCGGGGAGCTGTTTTTT
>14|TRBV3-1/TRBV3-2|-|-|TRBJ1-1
CASSPVSGGTEAFF
TGTGCCAGCAGCCCCGTCTCTGGGGGCACTGAAGCTTTCTTT